This T cell receptor (beta chain) comes out of a study of T cell changes during pregnancy in multiple sclerosis. The germline V gene has CDR1 LGHNA and CDR2 YSLEER. This CDR3 has 14 amino acids. Between the trimmed V and J ends, which lost 3 bases and 6 bases, there was a span of 12 bases. The data were produced by immunoSEQ multiplex PCR, yet TCRdb's version contains in-frame clones alone and is incomplete. This sample has under 50,000 clones, with approximately 90% found just once. The sequence was obtained from a female donor with multiple sclerosis, enrolled in a pregnancy study. Sequenced material: CD8+ T cells from peripheral blood mononuclear cells, taken in the second trimester of pregnancy. The rearrangement uses TRBV4-3 and TRBJ2-1; D is undetermined. This chain's CDR3 is CASSHITPSNEQFF. CDR3 nucleotide sequence: TGCGCCAGCAGCCACATAACTCCGTCCAATGAGCAGTTCTTC.